These 19 T cell receptor beta chains came from one sample sequenced in a study of early T cells in non-severe SARS-CoV-2 infection. MiXCR, applied by TCRdb to the 5' RACE reads, yields one record per CDR3 protein. The table has 85,000 to 95,000 distinct CDR3 sequences, under 15% seen once. Sample: whole blood. The receptors derive from an adult who was a healthcare worker with PCR-confirmed SARS-CoV-2 infection or an uninfected control (not recorded which).

A remark on this clonotype: Its ends do not fully match the called genes, so a read error is possible. This chain links TRBV5-4 with TRBJ1-3; D remains ambiguous. Germline CDR1 reads SGHNT; CDR2 reads YYREEE (reference sequence). The CDR3 has 14 residues. The CDR3 bases are TGTGCCAGCAGCTTGGATCCTTCTGAAAACACCATATATTTT. Its protein product is CASSLDPSENTIYF.

This clonotype was counted ten times or more. V is TRBV3-1 and J is TRBJ2-2; 8 positions match TRBD2. This CDR3 contains 18 residues. The junction had 16 bases not matched to a gene; V was cut back by 4 bases and J by 6 bases. Per the germline V gene, CDR1 is LGHDT and CDR2 is YNNKEL (reference sequence). CDR3 sequence (DNA): TGTGCCAGCAGCCTAGAAGGCGGGGGGCCGTATTTTTCCGGGGAGCTGTTTTTT. Translation gives CASSLEGGGPYFSGELFF.

This clonotype was seen only a few times. V usage is TRBV29-1 and J usage is TRBJ1-5; 11 nucleotides match TRBD1. Germline V gives CDR1 SQVTM, CDR2 ANQGSEA. The CDR3 extends over 14 amino acids. Germline trimming cut 4 bases from V and 6 bases from J; bases unmatched to any gene: 5. The CDR3 DNA is TGCAGCGTTGTCTGGGACAGGGGGACTCAGCCCCAGCATTTT. This gives the protein CSVVWDRGTQPQHF.

At least ten counts were recorded for this clonotype. This sequence joins TRBV3-1 and TRBJ1-2; TRBD1 might be the D (6 bases). Germline CDR1 is LGHDT and CDR2 is YNNKEL (reference sequence). This CDR3 contains 14 residues. Trimming removed 6 bases at V and 0 bases at J, with 11 bases between. The CDR3 DNA reads TGTGCCAGCAGTCGGACAGAAGCTAACTATGGCTACACCTTC. It yields the protein CASSRTEANYGYTF.

In this sample, this clonotype turned up a few times. The chain uses TRBV3-1 and TRBJ1-2, with D possibly matching TRBD1 (5 bases). The V gene's germline CDR1 is LGHDT and CDR2 YNNKEL (reference sequence). The CDR3 is 14 residues long. Trimming took off 0 bases at V and 4 bases at J, with 9 bases between the two ends. The CDR3 coding sequence is TGTGCCAGCAGCCAAGATCGGGGACCCTATGGCTACACCTTC. As protein: CASSQDRGPYGYTF.

This clonotype occurred a few times. The chain links TRBV20-1 to TRBJ2-3; D might be TRBD2 (6 bases). V was pared by 3 bases and J by 0 bases, with 13 bases between. Germline values: CDR1 DFQATT, CDR2 SNEGSKA (reference sequence). The length of the CDR3 is 15 residues. This CDR3 is CSASTTRTSTDTQYF. The CDR3 DNA follows: TGCAGTGCTAGTACGACTAGAACTAGCACAGATACGCAGTATTTT.

This clonotype has only a few counts. The rearrangement joins TRBV20-1 to TRBJ1-1; 7 bases agree with TRBD1. CDR1 and CDR2 (germline): DFQATT, SNEGSKA (reference sequence). CDR3 length: 12 residues. V lost 2 bases, J lost 6 bases, and 3 bases stayed unmatched. CDR3 in amino acids: CSARFDRAEAFF. CDR3 DNA sequence: TGCAGTGCTAGATTCGACAGGGCTGAAGCTTTCTTT.

Many counts were recorded for this clonotype. This rearrangement joins TRBV6-5 to TRBJ2-3, with 12 nucleotides matching TRBD2. The CDR3 loop spans 18 amino acids. The germline gives CDR1 MNHEY, CDR2 SVGAGI. V trimming: 5 bases; J trimming: 5 bases; junction bases outside the gene matches: 14. In DNA, the CDR3 is TGTGCCAGCAGTCGCCGGTACGCTAGCGGGGGGGCCATAGATACGCAGTATTTT. This encodes CASSRRYASGGAIDTQYF.

This clonotype was seen at least ten times. V usage is TRBV21-1 and J usage is TRBJ2-2; TRBD1, the D gene given by the table, was not confirmed from the DNA. TRBV21-1 is a recognized pseudogene. This CDR3 region has 14 residues. Here the CDR3 reads CASRGFNRAGELFF. The CDR3 nucleotides read TGTGCCAGCAGAGGTTTTAACAGGGCCGGGGAGCTGTTTTTT.

The V call is TRBV6-1, the J call TRBJ2-2, with D perhaps TRBD2 (5 bases). The CDR3 sequence is 14 residues long. CDR1 is MNHNS, CDR2 SASEGT, per germline. V was pared by 5 bases and J by 5 bases, with 12 bases between. CDR3 in DNA: TGTGCCAGCAGTAGCACTAGATGGACCGGGGAGCTGTTTTTT. Amino acid sequence: CASSSTRWTGELFF.

This clonotype was seen ten or more times. The CDR3 sequence: CSVVKGSYNEQFF. CDR3 in DNA: TGCAGCGTTGTCAAGGGGTCCTACAATGAGCAGTTCTTC. The rearrangement joins TRBV29-1 to TRBJ2-1; weak D call: TRBD1 (5 bases). Trimming pared 4 bases from V and 1 base from J, leaving 8 bases between. The CDR3 loop spans 13 amino acids. CDR1 and CDR2 (germline): SQVTM, ANQGSEA.

Ten or more counts support this clonotype. This sequence joins TRBV4-1 and TRBJ2-3; 13 nucleotides align to TRBD2. Trimming cost V 4 bases and J 1 base; bases outside gene matches: 8. The CDR3 runs 18 residues. CDR1 is MGHRA and CDR2 is YSYEKL in the germline V gene. CDR3 amino acids: CASSPTRGLAGGTDTQYF. The DNA of the CDR3 is TGCGCCAGCAGCCCAACCCGCGGACTAGCGGGGGGCACAGATACGCAGTATTTT.

This clonotype showed up just a few times. The V call is TRBV10-2, the J call TRBJ2-1; 8 bases are shared with TRBD1. Germline assignment: CDR1 WSHSY and CDR2 SAAADI. The CDR3 covers 13 residues. V shed 6 bases and J 10 bases; nucleotides not matched to a gene: 8. CDR3 sequence reads: CASRAGGVGEQFF. In DNA, the CDR3 is TGCGCCAGCAGGGCAGGGGGCGTGGGGGAGCAGTTCTTC.

In its sample, this clonotype was seen many times. The chain is built from TRBV4-1 and TRBJ1-1; no definite D call. The germline V gene has CDR1 MGHRA and CDR2 YSYEKL. V was clipped by 0 bases and J by 4 bases, with 9 bases between them. This CDR3 spans 14 amino acids. The CDR3 sequence is CASSQEAVGTEAFF. The CDR3 bases are TGCGCCAGCAGCCAAGAGGCGGTTGGCACTGAAGCTTTCTTT.

This clonotype was detected only a few times. At one end the junction does not follow the germline gene, possibly because of a read error. The chain recombines TRBV6-1 with TRBJ1-2; D is possibly TRBD1 (5 bases). Germline V gives CDR1 MNHNS, CDR2 SASEGT. There are 14 residues in the CDR3. The CDR3 sequence is CASSEARGDYGYTF. CDR3 DNA sequence: TGTGCCAGCAGTGAAGCGCGAGGGGACTACGGCTACACCTTC.

The V and J genes are TRBV2 and TRBJ2-6; D is possibly TRBD1 (5 bases). CDR1 and CDR2 (germline): SNHLY, FYNNEI. The CDR3 is 15 residues long. Trimming took 5 bases from V and 1 from J, leaving 9 bases between them. Here the CDR3 DNA reads TGTGCCAGCAGTTCCAGGGAATCTGGGGCCAACGTCCTGACTTTC. Translated, it gives CASSSRESGANVLTF. Full variable domain (rest looked up from reference TRBV2 and TRBJ2-6): EPEVTQTPSHQVTQMGQEVILRCVPISNHLYFYWYRQILGQKVEFLVSFYNNEISEKSEIFDDQFSVERPDGSNFTLKIRSTKLEDSAMYFCASSSRESGANVLTFGAGSRLTVL.

This rearrangement joins TRBV3-1 to TRBJ1-1; the D gene is possibly TRBD1 (5 bases). Germline values: CDR1 LGHDT, CDR2 YNNKEL (reference sequence). With 5 bases removed from V and 4 bases from J, the gap between germline ends came to 17 bases. The CDR3 is 15 residues long. This chain's CDR3 is CASSYSFVGGTEAFF. The CDR3 DNA reads TGTGCCAGCAGCTACAGCTTCGTGGGGGGCACTGAAGCTTTCTTT. The full variable domain, its missing parts supplied by reference TRBV3-1 and TRBJ1-1, is DTAVSQTPKYLVTQMGNDKSIKCEQNLGHDTMYWYKQDSKKFLKIMFSYNNKELIINETVPNRFSPKSPDKAHLNLHINSLELGDSAVYFCASSYSFVGGTEAFFGQGTRLTVV.

Concerning this clonotype itself: At one end, the junction sequence differs from germline, possibly due to a read error. The chain combines TRBV7-6 with TRBJ2-5; D gene ambiguous. CDR3 size: 12 residues. Germline lookup yields CDR1 SGHVS and CDR2 FNYEAQ. The CDR3 DNA follows: TGTGTCAGCAGCTTAGGGCGAGAGACCCAGTACTTC. This gives the protein CVSSLGRETQYF.

The chain has TRBV7-6 and TRBJ2-5, with 8 bases fitting TRBD1. Germline V gene lookup returns CDR1 SGHVS and CDR2 FNYEAQ. The CDR3 has 14 residues. V gave up 2 bases and J gave up 4 bases; unmatched junction bases: 3. In DNA form, the CDR3 reads TGTGCCAGCAGCTTAACTGGGACAGGAGAGACCCAGTACTTC. It yields the protein CASSLTGTGETQYF.